Sequencing of this TCR beta chain was carried out in a study of T cell responses to AZD1222 COVID-19 vaccine. Profiled with immunoSEQ multiplex PCR; TCRdb holds only in-frame clones, not every one. The sample records some 100,000 clones, approximately 87% being singletons. V trimming: 0 bases; J trimming: 12 bases; junction bases outside the gene matches: 13. Germline loops: CDR1 LGHDT, CDR2 YNNKEL (reference sequence). The CDR3 runs 15 residues. The chain is built from TRBV3-1 (or the pseudogene TRBV3-2) and TRBJ1-2, with TRBD1 matching 7 bases. The sample consisted of peripheral blood, taken on day 0 of AZD1222 vaccination. This TCR was recovered from an adult in good health. The CDR3 sequence is CASSQEAGTAVYNTF. Here the CDR3 DNA reads TGTGCCAGCAGCCAAGAAGCCGGGACAGCTGTCTACAACACCTTC.